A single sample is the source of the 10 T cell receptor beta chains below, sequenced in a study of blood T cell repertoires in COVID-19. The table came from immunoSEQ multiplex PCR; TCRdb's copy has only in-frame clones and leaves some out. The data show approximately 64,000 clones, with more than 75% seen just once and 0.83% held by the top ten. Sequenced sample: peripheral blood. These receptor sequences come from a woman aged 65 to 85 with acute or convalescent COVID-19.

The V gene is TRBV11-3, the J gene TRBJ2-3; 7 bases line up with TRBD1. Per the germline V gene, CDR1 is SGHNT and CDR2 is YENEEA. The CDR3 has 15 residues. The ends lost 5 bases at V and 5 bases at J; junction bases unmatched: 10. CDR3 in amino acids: CASSLSGTEIDTQYF. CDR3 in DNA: TGTGCCAGCAGCCTATCCGGGACAGAGATAGATACGCAGTATTTT.

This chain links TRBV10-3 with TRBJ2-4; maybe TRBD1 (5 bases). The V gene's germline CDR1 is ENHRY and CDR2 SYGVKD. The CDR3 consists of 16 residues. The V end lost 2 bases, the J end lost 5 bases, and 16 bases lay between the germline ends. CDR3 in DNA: TGTGCCATCAGTGAGAGGTCGGCAGGGCGTGAAAACATTCAGTACTTC. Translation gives CAISERSAGRENIQYF.

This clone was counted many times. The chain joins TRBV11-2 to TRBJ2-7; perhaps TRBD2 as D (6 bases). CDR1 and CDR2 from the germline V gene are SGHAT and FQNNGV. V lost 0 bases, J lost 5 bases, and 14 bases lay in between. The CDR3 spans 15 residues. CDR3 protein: CASSLERREFDEQYF. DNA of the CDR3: TGTGCCAGCAGCTTAGAAAGGAGGGAGTTTGACGAGCAGTACTTC.

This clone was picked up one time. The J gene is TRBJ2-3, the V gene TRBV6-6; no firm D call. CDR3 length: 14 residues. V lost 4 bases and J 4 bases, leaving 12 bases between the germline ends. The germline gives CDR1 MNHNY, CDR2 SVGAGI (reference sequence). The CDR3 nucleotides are TGTGCCAGCAGTTCGGGTTCTGGAGCAGATACGCAGTATTTT. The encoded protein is CASSSGSGADTQYF.

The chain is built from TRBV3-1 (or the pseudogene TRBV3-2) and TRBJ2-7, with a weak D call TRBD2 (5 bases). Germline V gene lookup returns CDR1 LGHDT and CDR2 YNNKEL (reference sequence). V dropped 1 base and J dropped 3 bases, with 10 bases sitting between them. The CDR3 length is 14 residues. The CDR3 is CASSQGSGLYEQYF. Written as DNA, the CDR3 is TGTGCCAGCAGCCAAGGAAGCGGCCTCTACGAGCAGTACTTC.

CDR3 DNA: TGCAGCGTTGAACGGGGACGGGGGGGTTCTGGCTACACCTTC. Its protein is CSVERGRGGSGYTF. The rearrangement uses TRBV29-1 and TRBJ1-2; possibly TRBD1 for D (5 bases). V was pared by 2 bases and J by 7 bases, with 17 bases between. Germline values: CDR1 SQVTM, CDR2 ANQGSEA. The CDR3 consists of 14 residues. Complete variable domain (other parts from reference TRBV29-1 and TRBJ1-2): SAVISQKPSRDICQRGTSLTIQCQVDSQVTMMFWYRQQPGQSLTLIATANQGSEATYESGFVIDKFPISRPNLTFSTLTVSNMSPEDSSIYLCSVERGRGGSGYTFGSGTRLTVV.

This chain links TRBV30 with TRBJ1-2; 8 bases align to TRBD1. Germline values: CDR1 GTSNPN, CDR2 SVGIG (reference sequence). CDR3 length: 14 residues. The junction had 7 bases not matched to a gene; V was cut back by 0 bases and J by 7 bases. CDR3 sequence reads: CAWSVGTGGGGYTF. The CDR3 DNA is TGTGCCTGGAGTGTCGGGACAGGTGGGGGTGGCTACACCTTC.

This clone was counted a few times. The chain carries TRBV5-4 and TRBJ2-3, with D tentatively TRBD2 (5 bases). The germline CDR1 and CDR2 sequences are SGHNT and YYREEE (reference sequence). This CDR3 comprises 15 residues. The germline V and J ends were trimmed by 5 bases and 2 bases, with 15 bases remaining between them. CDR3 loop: CASSTLLDFTDTQYF. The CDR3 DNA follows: TGTGCCAGCAGTACTCTCCTGGACTTCACAGATACGCAGTATTTT.

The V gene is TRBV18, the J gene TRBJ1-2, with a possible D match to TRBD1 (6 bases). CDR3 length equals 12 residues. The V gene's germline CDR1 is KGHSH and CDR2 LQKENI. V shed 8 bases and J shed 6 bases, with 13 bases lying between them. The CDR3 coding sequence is TGTGCCAGCGGCAACAGGGAAGATGGCTACACCTTC. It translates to CASGNREDGYTF.

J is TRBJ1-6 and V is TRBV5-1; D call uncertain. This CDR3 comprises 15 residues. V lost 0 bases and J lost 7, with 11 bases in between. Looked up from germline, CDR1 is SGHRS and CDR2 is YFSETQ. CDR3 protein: CASSLGGQKNSPLHF. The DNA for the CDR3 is TGCGCCAGCAGCTTGGGAGGGCAGAAGAATTCACCCCTCCACTTT.